This T cell receptor beta chain was recorded in a study of graft-versus-host responses after intestinal transplantation. About the study: Multivisceral, liver-intestinal, or isolated intestinal grafts were transplanted into recipients. Uniformly, recipients were administered anti-thymocyte globulin induction with subsequent tacrolimus and steroids for approximately three years. General study results and limits: Marrow from the recipient contained GvH clones, some of which had appeared first in ileum or blood. Allografts carried high graft-versus-host to host-versus-graft clonal ratios in patients having graft-donor T cell macrochimerism.

The V gene's germline CDR1 is SGHVS and CDR2 FQNEAQ. The CDR3 length is 13 residues. V lost 5 bases and J lost 5, with 13 bases in between. TCRdb's table, derived via immunoSEQ multiplex PCR, lists solely in-frame clones and lacks some. The sample carries around 88,000 clones, about 91% recorded once. Notes on this clone: Its cognate antigen is unknown.

The rearrangement uses TRBV7-8 and TRBJ2-7, with D tentatively TRBD1 (6 bases). The sample here was unstimulated CD8+ T cells sorted from spleen or lymph node cells, taken before transplant. The TCR comes from a human donor who was the organ donor for an intestinal transplant. Here the CDR3 DNA reads TGTGCCAGCAGCCGGGCAGGGGAGAACGAGCAGTACTTC. Its protein is CASSRAGENEQYF.